Listed below are T cell receptor beta chains from one sample, sequenced in a study of Ad26.COV2.S vaccination and SARS-CoV-2 variants. Using immunoSEQ multiplex PCR, the repertoire was profiled, and TCRdb retains in-frame clones only, with some absent. The table records approximately 420,000 clones, 75% to 90% of them present only once. The sample in question was peripheral blood, obtained in a trial of Ad26.COV2.S vaccine versus placebo. These receptors came from a person between 18 and 59 years old who received the Ad26.COV2.S COVID-19 vaccine or a placebo. Each CDR3 is given with its conserved first and last residue. The order of the fields is J gene, clone size, V gene, D gene, CDR3 protein, CDR3 DNA. A D gene is named only where the DNA matches it firmly. For some rows the clone size is stated as once, few or many, or as a class when expanded; others skip it.

TRBJ1-2	NA	TRBV25-1	NA	CASSYQGNGYTF	TGTGCCAGCAGTTACCAGGGGAATGGCTACACCTTC
TRBJ2-1	NA	TRBV6-5	TRBD2	CASSPTSGGAHEQFF	TGTGCCAGCAGCCCGACTAGCGGGGGGGCCCATGAGCAGTTCTTC
TRBJ2-1	NA	TRBV2	NA	CASRAGSSSYNEQFF	TGTGCCAGCAGGGCAGGGTCAAGTTCCTACAATGAGCAGTTCTTC
TRBJ2-5	NA	TRBV24-1	NA	CATSDRTRQETQYF	TGTGCCACCAGTGATCGGACACGCCAAGAGACCCAGTACTTC
TRBJ1-3	NA	TRBV7-8	NA	CASSPSGHRSGNTIYF	TGTGCCAGCAGCCCCTCGGGACATCGCTCTGGAAACACCATATATTTT
TRBJ2-1	NA	TRBV5-4	TRBD2	CASSLRRGVSYNEQFF	TGTGCCAGCAGCTTGAGGCGGGGGGTAAGCTACAATGAGCAGTTCTTC
TRBJ2-7	NA	TRBV6-2/TRBV6-3	NA	CASSYLQGSYEQYF	TGTGCCAGCAGTTACTTGCAGGGATCCTACGAGCAGTACTTC
TRBJ1-2	once	TRBV19	NA	CASSILGGPGYGYTF	TGTGCCAGTAGTATTTTGGGGGGGCCTGGCTATGGCTACACCTTC
TRBJ1-2	NA	TRBV6-2/TRBV6-3	TRBD1	CASSPHRGLGGYTF	TGTGCCAGCAGCCCCCACAGGGGTTTAGGGGGCTACACCTTC
TRBJ2-7	NA	TRBV7-8	NA	CASSLGTEGEQYF	TGTGCCAGCAGCTTAGGAACAGAGGGCGAGCAGTACTTC
TRBJ1-6	NA	TRBV4-2	NA	CASSQANSPLHF	TGTGCCAGCAGCCAAGCAAATTCACCCCTCCACTTT
TRBJ2-3	NA	TRBV7-8	TRBD2	CASSLGRGDTQYF	TGTGCCAGCAGCTTAGGGCGGGGGGATACGCAGTATTTT
TRBJ1-2	NA	TRBV2	NA	CASSDFSAGRDGYTF	TGTGCCAGCAGTGATTTTTCGGCAGGTCGAGATGGCTACACCTTC
TRBJ1-5	NA	TRBV27	TRBD1	CASSLNSGGGQPQHF	TGTGCCAGCAGTTTAAATTCAGGGGGCGGTCAGCCCCAGCATTTT
TRBJ2-3	NA	TRBV6-5	NA	CASPAAERHTDTQYF	TGTGCCAGCCCCGCCGCGGAGCGCCACACAGATACGCAGTATTTT
TRBJ2-3	NA	TRBV9	NA	CASSVVPGFGTDTQYF	TGTGCCAGCAGCGTAGTTCCGGGGTTCGGCACAGATACGCAGTATTTT
TRBJ2-4	NA	TRBV7-9	TRBD1	CASKGTGIDKNIQYF	TGTGCCAGCAAGGGGACAGGGATTGACAAAAACATTCAGTACTTC
TRBJ1-3	NA	TRBV29-1	NA	CSVEDPKISGNTIYF	TGCAGCGTTGAAGATCCTAAGATATCTGGAAACACCATATATTTT
TRBJ2-7	NA	TRBV7-9	NA	CASSLGVGYEQYF	TGTGCCAGCAGCTTAGGGGTAGGCTACGAGCAGTACTTC
TRBJ1-2	NA	TRBV5-1	NA	CASSFGGFDYGYTF	TGCGCCAGCAGCTTCGGAGGATTTGACTATGGCTACACCTTC
TRBJ1-2	NA	TRBV3-1/TRBV3-2	NA	CASSQDRDRGYTF	TGTGCCAGCAGCCAAGACAGGGATCGGGGCTACACCTTC
TRBJ1-2	NA	TRBV10-1	NA	CASSSQSYGYTF	TGCGCCAGCAGCTCACAGTCCTATGGCTACACCTTC
TRBJ2-3	NA	TRBV7-2	NA	CASSIAGTQTDTQYF	TGTGCCAGCAGCATAGCCGGGACCCAAACAGATACGCAGTATTTT
TRBJ1-5	NA	TRBV5-1	NA	CASSLGDIGNQPQHF	TGCGCCAGCAGCTTGGGGGATATAGGCAATCAGCCCCAGCATTTT
TRBJ1-1	few	TRBV7-2	NA	CASSNRDLLRSAFF	TGTGCCAGCAGCAATAGGGACTTACTCCGCTCAGCTTTCTTT
TRBJ1-6	NA	TRBV6-1	NA	CASSELQVLSNSPLHF	TGTGCCAGCAGTGAATTGCAGGTCTTGAGTAATTCACCCCTCCACTTT
TRBJ1-1	NA	TRBV6-5	TRBD1	CASSRQGEAFF	TGTGCCAGCAGCCGACAGGGGGAAGCTTTCTTT
TRBJ2-7	NA	TRBV4-1	TRBD2	CASSLSGGVTPYEQYF	TGCGCCAGCAGCCTCTCGGGGGGGGTTACTCCCTACGAGCAGTACTTC
TRBJ1-2	NA	TRBV5-1	NA	CASSLDAADYGYTF	TGCGCCAGCAGCTTGGATGCAGCAGACTATGGCTACACCTTC
TRBJ2-7	NA	TRBV21-1	NA	CASSKALEQYF	TGTGCCAGCAGCAAAGCGCTTGAGCAGTACTTC
TRBJ1-3	NA	TRBV7-9	NA	CASSLGGNTIYF	TGTGCCAGCAGCTTAGGTGGAAACACCATATATTTT
TRBJ1-6	NA	TRBV6-6	TRBD1	CASSQDRSGSPLHF	TGTGCCAGCAGTCAGGACAGGAGTGGGTCACCCCTCCACTTT
TRBJ1-6	NA	TRBV11-1	NA	CASSLWRGRLDSPLHF	TGTGCCAGCAGCTTATGGCGGGGGCGGCTCGATTCACCCCTCCACTTT
TRBJ1-6	NA	TRBV6-5	NA	CASSGISYNSPLHF	TGTGCCAGCTCAGGGATCTCCTATAATTCACCCCTCCACTTT
TRBJ1-1	NA	TRBV20-1	NA	CSASALRINTEAFF	TGCAGTGCTAGTGCCCTTAGAATTAACACTGAAGCTTTCTTT
TRBJ1-6	NA	TRBV11-2	NA	CASSPVPVNSPLHF	TGTGCCAGCAGCCCTGTCCCAGTTAATTCACCCCTCCACTTT
TRBJ1-4	NA	TRBV3-1/TRBV3-2	NA	CASSQGEGSNEKLFF	TGTGCCAGCAGCCAGGGGGAGGGATCTAATGAAAAACTGTTTTTT